The 18 T cell receptor beta chains presented below share a single source sample, sequenced in a study of cytomegalovirus exposure and HLA in healthy donors. The PCR used 60 Vbeta and 13 Jbeta primers. The table came from immunoSEQ multiplex PCR; TCRdb's copy has only in-frame clones and leaves some out. The sample includes about 160,000 clones, 70% of them seen just once. The sequenced sample consisted of PBMCs. The receptors derive from a man younger than 35 in good health and CMV-seropositive.

A single count supports this clone. The chain links TRBV25-1 to TRBJ1-3, with no clear D. V lost 3 bases to trimming and J lost 0 bases, with 6 bases between them. The germline V gene has CDR1 MGHDK and CDR2 SYGVNS. There are 14 residues in the CDR3. This CDR3 reads CASSESSSGNTIYF. The CDR3 nucleotides read TGTGCCAGCAGTGAGAGTAGCTCTGGAAACACCATATATTTT.

The V and J genes are TRBV5-5 and TRBJ1-2; D remains unclear. The CDR3 is 15 residues long. Germline V gives CDR1 SGHKS, CDR2 YYEKEE (reference sequence). Between the trimmed V and J ends, which lost 6 bases and 0 bases, there was a span of 15 bases. The DNA of the CDR3 is TGTGCCAGCATAGGATCAGGTGGTTCTAACTATGGCTACACCTTC. It encodes CASIGSGGSNYGYTF.

This clone has only a few counts. This rearrangement joins TRBV15 to TRBJ1-4; unclear D gene. The germline gives CDR1 LNHNV, CDR2 YYDKDF (reference sequence). The CDR3 has 17 residues. Trimming took off 0 bases at V and 8 bases at J, with 19 bases between the two ends. Here the CDR3 reads CATSREFFTAREEKLFF. Here the CDR3 DNA reads TGTGCCACCAGCAGAGAATTTTTCACGGCAAGGGAGGAAAAACTGTTTTTT.

The chain recombines TRBV28 with TRBJ1-2; 7 nucleotides agree with TRBD1. This CDR3 spans 12 amino acids. The junction had 3 bases not matched to a gene; V was cut back by 4 bases and J by 7 bases. Germline loops: CDR1 MDHEN, CDR2 SYDVKM. For the CDR3, the DNA is TGTGCCAGCAGTTCACAGGGGCTTGGCTACACCTTC. Its translation: CASSSQGLGYTF.

V usage is TRBV7-8 and J usage is TRBJ1-1; D not resolved. Trimming removed 1 base at V and 1 base at J, with 10 bases between. Germline loops: CDR1 SGHVS, CDR2 FQNEAQ. The CDR3 runs 15 residues. CDR3 residues: CASSLVATQNTEAFF. As DNA, the CDR3 is TGTGCCAGCAGCTTAGTGGCGACTCAGAACACTGAAGCTTTCTTT.

This rearrangement joins TRBV10-1 to TRBJ1-1; D remains ambiguous. The CDR3 length is 14 residues. V was pared by 4 bases and J by 1 base, with 10 bases between. Germline values: CDR1 WNHNN, CDR2 SYGVQD (reference sequence). For the CDR3, the DNA is TGCGCCAGCAGTGGTGAAGGAGAGAACACTGAAGCTTTCTTT. Amino acid sequence: CASSGEGENTEAFF.

The chain has TRBV7-6 and TRBJ1-2; D is ambiguous. This CDR3 is 13 amino acids long. In germline, CDR1 is SGHVS, CDR2 FNYEAQ. Trimming removed 5 bases from V and 2 bases from J, with 9 bases in between. CDR3 sequence reads: CASSPTTNYGYTF. The CDR3 nucleotides are TGTGCCAGCAGCCCGACAACGAACTATGGCTACACCTTC.

V and J are TRBV7-8 and TRBJ2-3; the match to TRBD1 covers 8 bases. CDR1 and CDR2 (germline): SGHVS, FQNEAQ. V was pared by 5 bases and J by 5 bases, with 9 bases of the junction left unmatched. This CDR3 is 15 amino acids long. CDR3: CASSRQGRKGDTQYF. In DNA form, the CDR3 reads TGTGCCAGCAGCCGACAGGGGCGAAAGGGAGATACGCAGTATTTT.

This rearrangement joins TRBV27 to TRBJ2-1; maybe TRBD2 (5 bases). Per the germline V gene, CDR1 is MNHEY and CDR2 is SMNVEV (reference sequence). CDR3 size: 13 residues. V was clipped by 6 bases and J by 10 bases, with 16 bases between them. CDR3 sequence: CASRRGSLGEQFF. Written as DNA, the CDR3 is TGTGCCAGCAGGAGAGGGAGCCTGGGCGAGCAGTTCTTC.

The V and J genes are TRBV19 and TRBJ1-1; tentatively, D is TRBD1 (6 bases). This CDR3 comprises 15 residues. Trimming pared 3 bases from V and 1 base from J, leaving 12 bases between. Germline CDR1 LNHDA, CDR2 SQIVND (reference sequence). CDR3 in amino acids: CASSIQGYSNTEAFF. In nucleotides, the CDR3 is TGTGCCAGTAGTATTCAGGGGTATTCGAACACTGAAGCTTTCTTT.

V is TRBV10-3 and J is TRBJ1-3; TRBD1 is a possible D gene (6 bases). The germline V and J ends were trimmed by 7 bases and 3 bases, with 10 bases remaining between them. The CDR3 loop spans 13 amino acids. Germline CDR1 ENHRY, CDR2 SYGVKD. CDR3 sequence reads: CAIMDRNGNTIYF. The CDR3 nucleotides are TGTGCCATCATGGACAGAAATGGAAACACCATATATTTT.

V and J are TRBV11-2 and TRBJ2-1, with TRBD2 matching 14 bases. Germline assignment: CDR1 SGHAT and CDR2 FQNNGV. V was pared by 0 bases and J by 3 bases, with 10 bases of the junction left unmatched. The CDR3 has 20 residues. The CDR3 is CASSLEYPTSGGAFYNEQFF. DNA for the CDR3: TGTGCCAGCAGCTTAGAGTACCCGACTAGCGGGGGGGCTTTCTACAATGAGCAGTTCTTC.

The chain combines TRBV19 with TRBJ2-1; D possibly corresponds to TRBD1 (6 bases). The CDR3 length is 15 residues. V dropped 4 bases and J dropped 2 bases, with 12 bases sitting between them. CDR1 and CDR2 from the germline V gene are LNHDA and SQIVND (reference sequence). The CDR3 loop reads CASSRNREPYNEQFF. CDR3 coding DNA: TGTGCCAGTAGTAGAAACAGGGAACCCTACAATGAGCAGTTCTTC.

The chain has TRBV15 and TRBJ2-3; possibly TRBD2 for D (5 bases). This CDR3 is 16 amino acids long. CDR1 is LNHNV, CDR2 YYDKDF, per germline (reference sequence). V was cut by 0 bases and J by 1 base, with 11 bases left in between. This CDR3 is CATSRDRGWGTDTQYF. The CDR3 nucleotides read TGTGCCACCAGCAGAGATCGAGGGTGGGGCACAGATACGCAGTATTTT.

V and J are TRBV6-6 and TRBJ2-7, with 7 bases fitting TRBD1. The germline gives CDR1 MNHNY, CDR2 SVGAGI (reference sequence). V was clipped by 4 bases and J by 7 bases; unmatched bases: 10. The CDR3 length is 14 residues. The CDR3, as DNA: TGTGCCAGCAGTTCCGGGCCGGGACAGAGAGAGCAGTACGTC. This sequence encodes CASSSGPGQREQYV.

This clone appeared once. This sequence joins TRBV4-1 and TRBJ2-1; 8 bases are shared with TRBD2. Trimming removed 3 bases from V and 8 bases from J; junction bases left unmatched: 9. The CDR3 contains 15 residues. The germline V gene has CDR1 MGHRA and CDR2 YSYEKL. Here the CDR3 reads CASSHPLGGAHEQFF. CDR3 DNA: TGCGCCAGCAGCCATCCCCTCGGGGGGGCGCATGAGCAGTTCTTC.

The V call is TRBV5-1, the J call TRBJ2-3; tentatively, D is TRBD2 (5 bases). Between the trimmed V and J ends, which lost 4 bases and 5 bases, there was a span of 14 bases. Germline V gives CDR1 SGHRS, CDR2 YFSETQ. The CDR3 spans 14 residues. The CDR3 DNA reads TGCGCCAGCAGCGCCAGCGGCCCCCAAGATACGCAGTATTTT. This codes for CASSASGPQDTQYF. Filled out from reference TRBV5-1 and TRBJ2-3, the complete variable domain reads KAGVTQTPRYLIKTRGQQVTLSCSPISGHRSVSWYQQTPGQGLQFLFEYFSETQRNKGNFPGRFSGRQFSNSRSEMNVSTLELGDSALYLCASSASGPQDTQYFGPGTRLTVL.

The rearrangement uses TRBV27 and TRBJ1-5, with TRBD1 matching over 8 bases. This CDR3 is built from 15 residues. The trim removed 6 bases at V and 3 bases at J, leaving 7 bases unmatched. The germline gives CDR1 MNHEY, CDR2 SMNVEV (reference sequence). The CDR3 here is CASRPTGAFNQPQHF. In nucleotides, the CDR3 is TGTGCCAGCAGACCGACAGGGGCTTTCAATCAGCCCCAGCATTTT.